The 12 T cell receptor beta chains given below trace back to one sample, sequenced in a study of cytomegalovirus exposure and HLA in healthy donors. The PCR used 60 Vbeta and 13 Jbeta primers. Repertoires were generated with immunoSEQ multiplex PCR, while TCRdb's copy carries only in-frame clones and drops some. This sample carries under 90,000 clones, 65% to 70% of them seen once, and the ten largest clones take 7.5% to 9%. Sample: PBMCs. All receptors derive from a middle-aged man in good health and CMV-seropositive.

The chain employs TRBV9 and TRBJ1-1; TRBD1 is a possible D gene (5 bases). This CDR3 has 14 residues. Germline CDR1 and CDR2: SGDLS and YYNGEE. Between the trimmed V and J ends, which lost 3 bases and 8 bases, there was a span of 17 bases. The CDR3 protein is CASSANPAGREAFF. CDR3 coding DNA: TGTGCCAGCAGCGCTAATCCTGCGGGACGCGAAGCTTTCTTT.

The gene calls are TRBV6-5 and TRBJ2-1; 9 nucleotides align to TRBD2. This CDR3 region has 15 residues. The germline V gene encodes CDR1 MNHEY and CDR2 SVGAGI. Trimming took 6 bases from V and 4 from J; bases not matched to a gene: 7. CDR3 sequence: CASSHMTSGYNEQFF. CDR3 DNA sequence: TGTGCCAGCAGCCACATGACTAGCGGATACAATGAGCAGTTCTTC.

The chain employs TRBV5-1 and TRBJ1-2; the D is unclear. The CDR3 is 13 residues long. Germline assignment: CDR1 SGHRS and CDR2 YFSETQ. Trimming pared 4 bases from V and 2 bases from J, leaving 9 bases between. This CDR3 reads CASSPESNYGYTF. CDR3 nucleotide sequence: TGCGCCAGCAGCCCCGAGAGCAACTATGGCTACACCTTC.

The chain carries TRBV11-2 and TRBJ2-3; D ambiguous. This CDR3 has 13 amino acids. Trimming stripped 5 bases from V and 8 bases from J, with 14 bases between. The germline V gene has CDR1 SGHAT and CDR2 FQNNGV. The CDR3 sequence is CASSQENSGTQYF. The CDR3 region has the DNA TGTGCCAGCAGCCAAGAAAACTCCGGTACGCAGTATTTT.

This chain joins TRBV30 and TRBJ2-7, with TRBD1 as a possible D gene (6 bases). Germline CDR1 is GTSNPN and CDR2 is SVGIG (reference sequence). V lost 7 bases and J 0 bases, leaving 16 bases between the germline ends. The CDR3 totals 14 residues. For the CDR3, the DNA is TGTGCCTTGGCCAGGGGCCCCCTCTCCTACGAGCAGTACTTC. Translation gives CALARGPLSYEQYF. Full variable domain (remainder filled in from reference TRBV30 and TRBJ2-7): SQTIHQWPATLVQPVGSPLSLECTVEGTSNPNLYWYRQAAGRGLQLLFYSVGIGQISSEVPQNLSASRPQDRQFILSSKKLLLSDSGFYLCALARGPLSYEQYFGPGTRLTVT.

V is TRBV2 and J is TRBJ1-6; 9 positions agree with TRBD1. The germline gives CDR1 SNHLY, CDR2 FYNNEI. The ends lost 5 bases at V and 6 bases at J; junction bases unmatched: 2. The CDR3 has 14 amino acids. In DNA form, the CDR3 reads TGTGCCAGCAGTAGGGACAGGGTTAATTCACCCCTCCACTTT. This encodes CASSRDRVNSPLHF.

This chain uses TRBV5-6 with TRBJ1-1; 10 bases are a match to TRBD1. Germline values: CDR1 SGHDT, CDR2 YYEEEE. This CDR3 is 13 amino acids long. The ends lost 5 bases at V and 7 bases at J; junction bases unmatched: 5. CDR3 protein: CASSTGTGVEAFF. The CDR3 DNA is TGTGCCAGCAGTACCGGGACAGGGGTTGAAGCTTTCTTT.

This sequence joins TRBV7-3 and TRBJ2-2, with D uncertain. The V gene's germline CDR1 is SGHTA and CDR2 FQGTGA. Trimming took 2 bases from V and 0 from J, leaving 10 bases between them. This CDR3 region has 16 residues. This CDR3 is CASSLLQASNTGELFF. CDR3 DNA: TGTGCCAGCAGCTTACTCCAGGCCTCGAACACCGGGGAGCTGTTTTTT.

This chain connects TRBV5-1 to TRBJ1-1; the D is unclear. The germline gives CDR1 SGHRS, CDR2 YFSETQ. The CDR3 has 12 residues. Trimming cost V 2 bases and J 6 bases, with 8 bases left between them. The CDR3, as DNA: TGCGCCAGCAGCTTTCGTGAGGCTGAAGCTTTCTTT. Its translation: CASSFREAEAFF.

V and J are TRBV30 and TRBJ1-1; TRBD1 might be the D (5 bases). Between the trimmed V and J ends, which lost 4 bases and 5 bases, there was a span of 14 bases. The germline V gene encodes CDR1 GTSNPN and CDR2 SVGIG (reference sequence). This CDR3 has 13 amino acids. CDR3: CAWTLKEGTEAFF. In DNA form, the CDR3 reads TGTGCCTGGACCCTGAAGGAGGGGACTGAAGCTTTCTTT.

The CDR3 reads CATSEGGQARRTLHF. DNA for the CDR3: TGTGCCACCAGCGAGGGGGGACAGGCTAGGAGAACCCTCCACTTT. The chain has TRBV15 and TRBJ1-6; 8 bases agree with TRBD1. Germline V lookup: CDR1 LNHNV, CDR2 YYDKDF (reference sequence). The V segment lost 5 bases and the J segment 14 bases; nucleotides outside the gene matches: 14. The CDR3 extends over 15 amino acids.

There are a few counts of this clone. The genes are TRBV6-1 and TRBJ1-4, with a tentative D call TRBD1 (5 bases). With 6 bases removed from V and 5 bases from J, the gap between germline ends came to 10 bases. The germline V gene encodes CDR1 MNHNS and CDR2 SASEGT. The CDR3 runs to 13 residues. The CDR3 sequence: CASRDNANEKLFF. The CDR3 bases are TGTGCCAGCAGGGACAATGCAAATGAAAAACTGTTTTTT.